Sequencing of this T cell receptor beta chain was carried out in a study of blood T cell repertoires in COVID-19. Study-wide background: Samples representing acute and convalescent COVID-19 were sourced from the United States, Italy and Spain. In each case, the material was cDNA or gDNA derived from T cells, B-cell-depleted T cells, or PBMCs.

Original processing notes: The assay estimated nucleated cells by amplifying reference gene primers. Profiled with immunoSEQ multiplex PCR; TCRdb holds only in-frame clones, not every one. D and trimming come from the DNA, and the V and J calls and clone size come from that table. The sample carries more than 200,000 clones, more than 60% recorded once. The CDR3 totals 16 residues. V was shortened by 6 bases and J by 4 bases, with 18 bases between the two germline ends. Germline CDR1 reads KGHSH; CDR2 reads LQKENI. The rearrangement joins TRBV18 to TRBJ2-2, with TRBD1 as a possible D gene (6 bases). The receptor's source is a woman in her 40s with active or convalescent COVID-19. The sample taken for sequencing was peripheral blood. The CDR3: CASSVPHGRGTGELFF. CDR3 nucleotides: TGTGCCAGCTCCGTCCCTCACGGCAGGGGCACCGGGGAGCTGTTTTTT.